The 13 T cell receptor beta chains in this list originate from one sample, sequenced in a study of blood T cell repertoires in COVID-19 (dated by TCRdb to the early 2020s). The receptor library was made with the immunoSEQ multiplex PCR assay. The table was pulled from immuneACCESS by TCRdb, which kept in-frame rearrangements only. Such tables lose some clones; where checked, under half of the loss comes from unresolved V genes, and the rest has no known cause. For this sample there are some 100,000 clones; 80% to 90% appear just once. The ten largest make up roughly 2.5% of the sample. Sequenced input: PBMCs or T cells enriched from blood (not recorded which). Source of these receptors: a woman aged 45-65 years who had recovered from COVID-19.

The CDR3 loop is CASSSTGGRQPQHF. CDR3 nucleotides: TGTGCCAGCAGTTCGACAGGGGGCCGGCAGCCCCAGCATTTT. The V and J genes are TRBV28 and TRBJ1-5; TRBD1 aligns across 10 bases. The CDR3 length is 14 residues. In germline, CDR1 is MDHEN, CDR2 SYDVKM. The junction had 4 bases not matched to a gene; V was cut back by 4 bases and J by 7 bases.

V and J are TRBV6-5 and TRBJ1-1, with D possibly being TRBD1 (6 bases). CDR3 length: 16 residues. Germline CDR1 MNHEY, CDR2 SVGAGI. Between the trimmed V and J ends, which lost 4 bases and 4 bases, there was a span of 19 bases. This CDR3 is CASSFVTGVSGTEAFF. The CDR3 DNA follows: TGTGCCAGCAGTTTCGTGACAGGAGTATCCGGCACTGAAGCTTTCTTT.

The chain is built from TRBV18 and TRBJ2-7; D possibly corresponds to TRBD2 (5 bases). The germline CDR1 and CDR2 sequences are KGHSH and LQKENI. CDR3 length equals 15 residues. V lost 6 bases to trimming and J lost 3 bases, with 18 bases between them. CDR3 loop: CASSREAQGVYEQYF. CDR3 nucleotides: TGTGCCAGCTCCCGGGAAGCCCAAGGTGTCTACGAGCAGTACTTC.

The rearrangement links TRBV6-1 to TRBJ2-7; 7 nucleotides match TRBD2. V lost 2 bases to trimming and J lost 3 bases; unmatched junction nucleotides: 7. Germline values: CDR1 MNHNS, CDR2 SASEGT. The CDR3 is made up of 15 amino acids. CDR3 coding DNA: TGTGCCAGCAGTGAATCGGGAGGACTCAACTACGAGCAGTACTTC. Amino acid sequence: CASSESGGLNYEQYF.

The chain is built from TRBV2 and TRBJ2-6; a weak D match, TRBD1 (6 bases). The CDR3 contains 17 residues. Germline values: CDR1 SNHLY, CDR2 FYNNEI. V gave up 4 bases and J gave up 0 bases, with 13 bases separating them. CDR3 DNA: TGTGCCAGCAGTGGAGGGGTAGGGGGCTCTGGGGCCAACGTCCTGACTTTC. Amino acids: CASSGGVGGSGANVLTF.

This chain links TRBV4-1 with TRBJ1-4; TRBD1 matches 8 bases. The CDR3 has 20 residues. V dropped 6 bases and J dropped 1; count of bases not matched to a gene: 19. Germline V lookup: CDR1 MGHRA, CDR2 YSYEKL. DNA for the CDR3: TGCGCCAGCAGGTTGGACCGTCTATCAGGGACAGGCGTAACTAATGAAAAACTGTTTTTT. Its protein product is CASRLDRLSGTGVTNEKLFF.

The chain couples TRBV10-1 to TRBJ2-5, with 8 bases identical to TRBD2. This CDR3 contains 16 residues. CDR1 is WNHNN, CDR2 SYGVQD, per germline (reference sequence). Trimming took 1 base from V and 0 from J; bases not matched to a gene: 4. This chain's CDR3 is CASSEFRGGYQETQYF. The CDR3, as DNA: TGCGCCAGCAGTGAGTTCCGGGGGGGATACCAAGAGACCCAGTACTTC.

This sequence joins TRBV5-4 and TRBJ1-2, with 7 bases lining up with TRBD1. The CDR3 sequence is 15 residues long. The germline V gene has CDR1 SGHNT and CDR2 YYREEE (reference sequence). Trimming removed 4 bases from V and 3 bases from J; junction bases left unmatched: 9. Here the CDR3 reads CASSEIRDRHYGYTF. The DNA for the CDR3 is TGTGCCAGCAGCGAAATCCGGGACAGACACTATGGCTACACCTTC.

The chain uses TRBV5-1 and TRBJ2-5; a weak D match, TRBD2 (5 bases). The length of the CDR3 is 14 residues. The V end was cut by 2 bases, the J end by 7 bases, with 15 bases between. Germline values: CDR1 SGHRS, CDR2 YFSETQ. The CDR3 sequence is CASSFSDSSGTQYF. For the CDR3, the DNA is TGCGCCAGCAGCTTCTCGGACTCCTCAGGGACCCAGTACTTC.

The chain is built from TRBV19 and TRBJ2-1; D call uncertain. The CDR3 covers 13 residues. Germline lookup yields CDR1 LNHDA and CDR2 SQIVND (reference sequence). V dropped 3 bases and J dropped 2 bases, with 5 bases sitting between them. The CDR3 bases are TGTGCCAGTAGTATTTCTACCTACAATGAGCAGTTCTTC. It is translated as CASSISTYNEQFF. The entire variable domain, with the rest obtained from reference TRBV19 and TRBJ2-1, is as follows: DGGITQSPKYLFRKEGQNVTLSCEQNLNHDAMYWYRQDPGQGLRLIYYSQIVNDFQKGDIAEGYSVSREKKESFPLTVTSAQKNPTAFYLCASSISTYNEQFFGPGTRLTVL.

This clone was seen only a few times. The chain links TRBV3-1 (or the pseudogene TRBV3-2) to TRBJ1-5; 9 bases map to TRBD1. V was pared by 5 bases and J by 7 bases, with 6 bases of the junction left unmatched. The V gene's germline CDR1 is LGHDT and CDR2 YNNKEL (reference sequence). The CDR3 is made up of 14 amino acids. The CDR3 DNA reads TGTGCCAGCAGCTCGGACAGGGGAAGGCAGCCCCAGCATTTT. It codes for CASSSDRGRQPQHF.

This clone was counted many times. The chain uses TRBV28 and TRBJ2-7, with 12 positions matching TRBD2. V lost 6 bases, J lost 5 bases, and 8 bases stayed unmatched. The CDR3 loop spans 15 amino acids. Germline assignment: CDR1 MDHEN and CDR2 SYDVKM. The CDR3 is CASSSLAGGRNEQYF. The CDR3 DNA reads TGTGCCAGCAGCTCTCTAGCGGGAGGGCGAAACGAGCAGTACTTC.

The chain employs TRBV19 and TRBJ1-1, with TRBD1 identical over 11 bases. The J segment lost 7 bases and the V segment lost 3 bases, leaving 7 bases of the junction unmatched. CDR3 length: 15 amino acids. Germline loops: CDR1 LNHDA, CDR2 SQIVND (reference sequence). CDR3 region: CASSIIRDRGVEAFF. The CDR3, as DNA: TGTGCCAGTAGTATTATTCGGGACAGGGGGGTTGAAGCTTTCTTT.